This T cell receptor (beta chain) came from a study of blood T cell repertoires in COVID-19. Study-level background: The United States, Italy and Spain provided the acute and convalescent COVID-19 samples. Nucleic acid was either cDNA or gDNA, and it came from T cells, B-cell-depleted T cells, or PBMCs.

Patients from Seattle were sampled longitudinally, starting during active infection. In the authors' methods: Cell counts per sample came from amplifying reference gene primers. TCRdb keeps only in-frame clones here, not all; method: immunoSEQ multiplex PCR. D and trimming were read from the DNA, whereas the V and J calls and clone size are those reported in that table. The table includes under 200,000 clones, about 85% detected once. Germline V gives CDR1 LNHDA, CDR2 SQIVND (reference sequence). The CDR3 is 14 amino acids. The V end was cut by 8 bases, the J end by 10 bases, with 21 bases between. J is TRBJ1-5 and V is TRBV19; D ambiguous. The sequenced material came from peripheral blood. The source is a woman aged 50 to 65 with COVID-19, enrolled during active disease. The CDR3 spells CASHVGGLRSPQHF. CDR3 sequence (DNA): TGTGCCAGTCACGTGGGAGGGCTTCGTTCTCCCCAGCATTTT.